This T cell receptor beta chain was sequenced for a study of blood T cell repertoires in COVID-19. Background on the study: Samples came from the United States, Italy and Spain, spanning acute and convalescent COVID-19. PBMCs, B-cell-depleted T cells, or T cells provided the cDNA or gDNA that made up the material.

Original processing notes: How many nucleated cells were present was estimated from reference gene primer amplification. Libraries were prepared by immunoSEQ multiplex PCR; TCRdb keeps only in-frame clonotypes and omits some of them. From that table come the V and J calls and clone size; the DNA was used to work out D and trimming. The profile shows roughly 61,000 clones, about 73% of them singletons. CDR1 is SGHRS, CDR2 YFSETQ, per germline. The CDR3 spans 15 residues. V dropped 0 bases and J dropped 7; count of bases not matched to a gene: 5. The TCR sequence derives from a woman in her 70s with acute or convalescent COVID-19. The rearrangement links TRBV5-1 to TRBJ2-1; 9 bases map to TRBD2. Source material: peripheral blood. In nucleotides, the CDR3 is TGCGCCAGCAGCTTGGGCGCTAGCGGGGTAAATGAGCAGTTCTTC. Translated: CASSLGASGVNEQFF.